This T cell receptor (beta chain) was profiled in a study of tumor-infiltrating lymphocytes in primary liver carcinoma. About the study: Every patient in the cohort had a primary liver carcinoma. That carcinoma was treated by surgical resection.

To note about this clonotype: A much bigger clone sits one base away, suggesting this may be a read error.

From around 500 ng of total RNA, TCR beta-specific cDNA was reverse-transcribed using a constant-region primer. Three rounds of nested multiplex PCR with slightly modified ARM-PCR produced TCR beta libraries. A C-beta reverse primer and TRBV1-TRBV30 forward primers served in each of the first two PCR rounds, at ten to eleven cycles apiece. TCRdb called the multiplex PCR reads again in MiXCR, with one record for every CDR3 protein. The repertoire consists of fewer than 350,000 distinct CDR3 sequences, with about 65% occurring once and the leading ten covering about 6.3%. In addition to blood RNA drawn from unsorted whole blood, germline DNA was extracted. Trimming removed 6 bases at V and 6 bases at J, with 11 bases between. The germline gives CDR1 MNHNS, CDR2 SASEGT. The CDR3 is made up of 12 amino acids.

This sequence was found in a man aged 40-49 years with primary liver carcinoma and hepatitis B virus infection. The gene calls are TRBV6-1 and TRBJ1-1; D is unclear. The sample was peripheral blood. The CDR3 nucleotides read TGTGCCAGCAGCGTCGTAATCTCTGAAGCTTTCTTT. This translates into CASSVVISEAFF.